These 14 T cell receptor beta chains originate from one sample sequenced in a study of T cells expressing NK-cell markers. For each CDR3 protein, TCRdb gives one entry from its re-call of the 5' RACE reads, without DNA. Here the sample table reports under 600,000 distinct CDR3 sequences. Material for sequencing was blood T cells: a sorted CD56 or NKG2C T cell subset, CD4+ or CD8+ T cells, or bulk PBMC T cells (not recorded which). The receptors derive from a woman between 50 and 59 years old in good health.

The chain carries TRBV10-3 and TRBJ1-1; checking the TCRdb D call of TRBD1 is not possible without DNA. The CDR3 extends over 13 amino acids. Germline CDR1 reads ENHRY; CDR2 reads SYGVKD. The CDR3 region is CAISVTGITEAFF.

This chain uses TRBV24-1 with TRBJ2-2; TCRdb gives TRBD1 as the D gene, but with no DNA this cannot be confirmed. Looked up from germline, CDR1 is KGHDR and CDR2 is SFDVKD. The CDR3 loop spans 17 amino acids. CDR3 region: CATSDLGGPDLTGELFF.

V is TRBV2 and J is TRBJ2-1; there is no DNA to check the TCRdb D call of TRBD2. Looked up from germline, CDR1 is SNHLY and CDR2 is FYNNEI. This CDR3 spans 15 amino acids. Here the CDR3 reads CASSVAGVGSHEQFF. Combining the CDR3 with reference TRBV2 and TRBJ2-1 gives the whole variable domain EPEVTQTPSHQVTQMGQEVILRCVPISNHLYFYWYRQILGQKVEFLVSFYNNEISEKSEIFDDQFSVERPDGSNFTLKIRSTKLEDSAMYFCASSVAGVGSHEQFFGPGTRLTVL.

The chain employs TRBV11-1 and TRBJ2-7; the D call of TRBD1 rests on TCRdb alone, since no DNA is present to check it. The CDR3 is 16 residues long. Germline V lookup: CDR1 SGHAT, CDR2 FQDESV (reference sequence). CDR3 sequence: CASSPREGLPRGEQYF.

The rearrangement links TRBV25-1 to TRBJ2-1. CDR3 length: 11 amino acids. Per germline, CDR1 MGHDK and CDR2 SYGVNS. CDR3 protein: CASSELRSQFF.

The chain has TRBV10-3 and TRBJ2-7; TCRdb reports TRBD1, a call that lacks DNA to check it against. This CDR3 contains 14 residues. Per the germline V gene, CDR1 is ENHRY and CDR2 is SYGVKD. The CDR3 loop is CAISGGTNSYEQYF.

The chain recombines TRBV5-1 with TRBJ1-4; TCRdb picks TRBD1, but there is no DNA to check that call. This CDR3 has 14 amino acids. CDR1 and CDR2 from the germline V gene are SGHRS and YFSETQ. The chain's CDR3 is CASSSRDKGEKLFF. The variable domain in full, with the rest retrieved from reference TRBV5-1 and TRBJ1-4, is KAGVTQTPRYLIKTRGQQVTLSCSPISGHRSVSWYQQTPGQGLQFLFEYFSETQRNKGNFPGRFSGRQFSNSRSEMNVSTLELGDSALYLCASSSRDKGEKLFFGSGTQLSVL.

The chain has TRBV2 and TRBJ2-5; there is no DNA to check the TCRdb D call of TRBD2. CDR1 is SNHLY, CDR2 FYNNEI, per germline. This CDR3 region has 15 residues. The CDR3 loop reads CASSEAERESETQYF.

V usage is TRBV11-2 and J usage is TRBJ1-4. The CDR3 runs to 15 residues. CDR1 and CDR2 from the germline V gene are SGHAT and FQNNGV. The CDR3 is CASSPSATPNEKLFF.

This sequence joins TRBV2 and TRBJ1-2. The CDR3 runs 11 residues. Germline V gene lookup returns CDR1 SNHLY and CDR2 FYNNEI. The CDR3: CATKVNYGYTF.

The CDR3 spells CASSPGEALRETQYF. The genes are TRBV7-9 and TRBJ2-5; the D call of TRBD1 rests on TCRdb alone, since no DNA is present to check it. Germline lookup yields CDR1 SEHNR and CDR2 FQNEAQ (reference sequence). This CDR3 contains 15 residues.

V gene TRBV2 combines with J gene TRBJ2-5; the D call from TCRdb, TRBD2, cannot be confirmed without DNA. Germline CDR1 SNHLY, CDR2 FYNNEI. The CDR3 extends over 19 amino acids. CDR3 protein: CASSGSPGLQAPLQETQYF.

The gene calls are TRBV20-1 and TRBJ2-5; the TRBD2 assignment by TCRdb is unverifiable without DNA. This CDR3 has 16 amino acids. From germline, CDR1 is DFQATT and CDR2 SNEGSKA (reference sequence). The CDR3 loop reads CSASPGTSGSIETQYF.

This sequence joins TRBV29-1 and TRBJ1-5. The CDR3 is made up of 13 amino acids. CDR1 is SQVTM and CDR2 is ANQGSEA in the germline V gene. The CDR3 protein is CSVAHSPTEPQHF.